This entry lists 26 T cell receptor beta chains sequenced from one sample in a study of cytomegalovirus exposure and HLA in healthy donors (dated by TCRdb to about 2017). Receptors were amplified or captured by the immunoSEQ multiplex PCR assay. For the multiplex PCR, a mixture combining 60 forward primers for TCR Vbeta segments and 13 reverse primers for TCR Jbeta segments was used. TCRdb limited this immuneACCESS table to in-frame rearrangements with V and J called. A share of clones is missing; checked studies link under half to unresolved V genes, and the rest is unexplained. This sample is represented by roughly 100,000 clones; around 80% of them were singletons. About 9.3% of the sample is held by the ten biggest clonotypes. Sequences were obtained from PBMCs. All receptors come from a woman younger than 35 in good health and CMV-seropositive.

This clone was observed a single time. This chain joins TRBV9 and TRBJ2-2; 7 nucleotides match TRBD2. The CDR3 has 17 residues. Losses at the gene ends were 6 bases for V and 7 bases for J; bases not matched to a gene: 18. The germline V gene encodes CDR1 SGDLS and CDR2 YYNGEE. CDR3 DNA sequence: TGTGCCAGCACTGGCGGGAGAGGGTCGAGACGAATCGGGGAGCTGTTTTTT. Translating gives CASTGGRGSRRIGELFF.

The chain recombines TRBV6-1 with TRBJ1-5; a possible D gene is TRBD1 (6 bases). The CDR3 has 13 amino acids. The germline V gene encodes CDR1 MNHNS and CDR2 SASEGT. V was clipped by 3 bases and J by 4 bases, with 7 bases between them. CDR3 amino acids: CASSDQGNQPQHF. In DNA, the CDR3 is TGTGCCAGCAGTGACCAGGGGAATCAGCCCCAGCATTTT.

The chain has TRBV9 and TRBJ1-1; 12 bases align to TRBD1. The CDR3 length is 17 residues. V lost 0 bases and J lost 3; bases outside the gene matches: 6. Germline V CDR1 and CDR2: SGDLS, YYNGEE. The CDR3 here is CASSVGGTGGLYTEAFF. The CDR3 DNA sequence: TGTGCCAGCAGCGTAGGTGGGACAGGGGGCCTATACACTGAAGCTTTCTTT. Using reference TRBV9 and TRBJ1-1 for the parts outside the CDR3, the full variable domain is DSGVTQTPKHLITATGQRVTLRCSPRSGDLSVYWYQQSLDQGLQFLIQYYNGEERAKGNILERFSAQQFPDLHSELNLSSLELGDSALYFCASSVGGTGGLYTEAFFGQGTRLTVV.

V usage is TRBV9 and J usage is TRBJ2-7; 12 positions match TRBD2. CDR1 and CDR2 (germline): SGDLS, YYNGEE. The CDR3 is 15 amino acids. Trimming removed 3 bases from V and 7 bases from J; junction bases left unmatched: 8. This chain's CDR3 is CASSALAGGPGEQYF. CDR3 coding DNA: TGTGCCAGCAGCGCCCTAGCGGGAGGGCCCGGGGAGCAGTACTTC.

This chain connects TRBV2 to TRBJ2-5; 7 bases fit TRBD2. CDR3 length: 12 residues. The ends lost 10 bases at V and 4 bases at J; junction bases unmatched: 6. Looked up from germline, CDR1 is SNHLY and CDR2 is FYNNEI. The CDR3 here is CATGLVRETQYF. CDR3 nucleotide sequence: TGTGCCACCGGACTAGTTAGAGAGACCCAGTACTTC.

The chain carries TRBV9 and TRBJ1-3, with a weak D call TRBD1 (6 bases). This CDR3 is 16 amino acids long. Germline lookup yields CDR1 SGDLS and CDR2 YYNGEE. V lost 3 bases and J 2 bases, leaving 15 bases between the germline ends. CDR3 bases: TGTGCCAGCAGCGCGACAGGCCGGGGCCCTGGAAACACCATATATTTT. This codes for CASSATGRGPGNTIYF.

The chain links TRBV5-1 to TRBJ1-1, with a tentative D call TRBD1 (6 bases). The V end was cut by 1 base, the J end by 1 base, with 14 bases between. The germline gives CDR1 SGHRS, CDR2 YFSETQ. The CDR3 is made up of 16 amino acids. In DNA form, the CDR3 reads TGCGCCAGCAGCTTGAGCCTAATGACAGGGAACACTGAAGCTTTCTTT. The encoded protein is CASSLSLMTGNTEAFF.

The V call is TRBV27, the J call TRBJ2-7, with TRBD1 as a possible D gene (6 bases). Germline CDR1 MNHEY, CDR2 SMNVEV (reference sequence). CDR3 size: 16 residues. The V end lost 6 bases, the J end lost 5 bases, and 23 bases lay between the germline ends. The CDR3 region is CASSSERWGRLDEQYF. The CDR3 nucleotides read TGTGCCAGCAGCTCGGAGCGATGGGGGCGCTTAGACGAGCAGTACTTC.

DNA of the CDR3: TGTGCCAGCAACCGGGACAGCGTTTCCTACGAGCAGTACTTC. It translates to CASNRDSVSYEQYF. The J gene is TRBJ2-7, the V gene TRBV6-5, with 7 positions matching TRBD1. Germline-derived CDR1 and CDR2 are MNHEY and SVGAGI. The V gene end was trimmed by 7 bases and the J gene end by 1 base; junction bases not matched to a gene: 7. The CDR3 runs to 14 residues.

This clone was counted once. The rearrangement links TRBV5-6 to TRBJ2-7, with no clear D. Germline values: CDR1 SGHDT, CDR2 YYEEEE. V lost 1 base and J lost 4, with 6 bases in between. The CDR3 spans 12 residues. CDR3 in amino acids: CASSLYGYEQYF. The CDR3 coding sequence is TGTGCCAGCAGCTTGTACGGGTACGAGCAGTACTTC.

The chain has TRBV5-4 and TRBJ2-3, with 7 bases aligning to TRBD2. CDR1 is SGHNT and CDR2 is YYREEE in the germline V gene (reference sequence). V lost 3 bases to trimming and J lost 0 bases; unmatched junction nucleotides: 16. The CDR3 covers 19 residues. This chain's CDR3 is CASSWSGIGALTSTDTQYF. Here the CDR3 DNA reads TGTGCCAGCAGCTGGAGCGGGATTGGTGCGCTTACTAGCACAGATACGCAGTATTTT.

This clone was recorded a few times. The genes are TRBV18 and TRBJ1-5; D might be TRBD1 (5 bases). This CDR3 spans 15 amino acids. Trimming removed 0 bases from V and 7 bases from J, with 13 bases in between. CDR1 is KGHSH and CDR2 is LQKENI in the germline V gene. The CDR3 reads CASSPPRGERQPQHF. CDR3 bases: TGTGCCAGCTCACCACCAAGGGGCGAAAGGCAGCCCCAGCATTTT.

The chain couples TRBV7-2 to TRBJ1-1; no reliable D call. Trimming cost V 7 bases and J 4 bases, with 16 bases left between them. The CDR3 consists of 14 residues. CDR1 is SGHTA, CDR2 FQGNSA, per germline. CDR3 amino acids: CASTQVGRRTEAFF. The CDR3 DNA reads TGTGCCAGCACTCAAGTGGGGAGACGCACTGAAGCTTTCTTT.

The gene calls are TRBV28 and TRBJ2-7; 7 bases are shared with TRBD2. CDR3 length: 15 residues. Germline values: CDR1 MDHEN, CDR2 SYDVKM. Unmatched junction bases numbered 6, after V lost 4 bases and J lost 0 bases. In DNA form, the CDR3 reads TGTGCCAGCAGTTCCCCTAGCGGTAGCTCCTACGAGCAGTACTTC. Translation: CASSSPSGSSYEQYF.

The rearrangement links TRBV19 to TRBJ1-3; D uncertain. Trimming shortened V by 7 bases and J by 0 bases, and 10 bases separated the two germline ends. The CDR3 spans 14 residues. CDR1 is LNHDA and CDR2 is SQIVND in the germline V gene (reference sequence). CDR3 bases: TGTGCCAGTAACGACCGGAGCTCTGGAAACACCATATATTTT. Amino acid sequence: CASNDRSSGNTIYF.

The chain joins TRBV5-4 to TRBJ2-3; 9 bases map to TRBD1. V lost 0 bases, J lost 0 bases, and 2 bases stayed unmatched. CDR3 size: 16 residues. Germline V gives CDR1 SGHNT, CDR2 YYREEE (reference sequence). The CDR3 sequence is CASSLDRGQSTDTQYF. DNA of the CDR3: TGTGCCAGCAGCTTGGACAGGGGGCAAAGCACAGATACGCAGTATTTT.

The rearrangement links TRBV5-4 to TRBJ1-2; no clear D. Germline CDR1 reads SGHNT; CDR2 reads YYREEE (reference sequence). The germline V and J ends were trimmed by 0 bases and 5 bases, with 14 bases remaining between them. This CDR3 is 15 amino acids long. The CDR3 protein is CASSLGGDELYGYTF. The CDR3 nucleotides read TGTGCCAGCAGCTTGGGCGGAGATGAACTGTATGGCTACACCTTC.

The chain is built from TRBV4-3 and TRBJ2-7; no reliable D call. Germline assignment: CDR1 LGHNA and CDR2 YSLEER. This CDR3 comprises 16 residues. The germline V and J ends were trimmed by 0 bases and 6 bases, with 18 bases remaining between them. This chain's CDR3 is CASSQDRVSSGSEQYF. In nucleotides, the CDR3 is TGCGCCAGCAGCCAAGATCGGGTCAGTTCCGGCTCCGAGCAGTACTTC.

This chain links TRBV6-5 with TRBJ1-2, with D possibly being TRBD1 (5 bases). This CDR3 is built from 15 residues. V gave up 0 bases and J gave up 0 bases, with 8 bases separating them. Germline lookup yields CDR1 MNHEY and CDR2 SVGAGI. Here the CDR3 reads CASSYSPGTNYGYTF. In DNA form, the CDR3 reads TGTGCCAGCAGTTACTCTCCAGGGACTAACTATGGCTACACCTTC.

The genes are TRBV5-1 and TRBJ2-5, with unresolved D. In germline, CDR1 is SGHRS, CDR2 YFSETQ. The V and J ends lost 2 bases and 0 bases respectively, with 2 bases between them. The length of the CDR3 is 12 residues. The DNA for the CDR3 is TGCGCCAGCAGCTTCGACCAAGAGACCCAGTACTTC. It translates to CASSFDQETQYF.

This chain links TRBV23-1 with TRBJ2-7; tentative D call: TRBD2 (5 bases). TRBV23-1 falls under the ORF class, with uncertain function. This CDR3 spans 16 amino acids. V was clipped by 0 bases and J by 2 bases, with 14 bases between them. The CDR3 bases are TGCGCCAGCAGTCAATCGGGAGACCCTTTTACCTACGAGCAGTACTTC. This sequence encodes CASSQSGDPFTYEQYF.

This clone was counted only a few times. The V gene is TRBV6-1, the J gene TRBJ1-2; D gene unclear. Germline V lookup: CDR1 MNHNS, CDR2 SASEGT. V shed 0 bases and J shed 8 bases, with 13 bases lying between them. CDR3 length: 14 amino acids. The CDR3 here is CASSEALTVWGYTF. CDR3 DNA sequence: TGTGCCAGCAGTGAAGCGCTAACAGTTTGGGGCTACACCTTC.

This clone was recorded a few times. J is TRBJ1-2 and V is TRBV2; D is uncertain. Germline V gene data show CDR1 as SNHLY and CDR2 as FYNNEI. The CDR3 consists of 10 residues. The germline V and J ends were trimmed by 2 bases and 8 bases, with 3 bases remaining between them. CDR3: CASSELGYTF. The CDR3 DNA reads TGTGCCAGCAGTGAATTAGGCTACACCTTC. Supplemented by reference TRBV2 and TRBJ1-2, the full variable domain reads EPEVTQTPSHQVTQMGQEVILRCVPISNHLYFYWYRQILGQKVEFLVSFYNNEISEKSEIFDDQFSVERPDGSNFTLKIRSTKLEDSAMYFCASSELGYTFGSGTRLTVV.

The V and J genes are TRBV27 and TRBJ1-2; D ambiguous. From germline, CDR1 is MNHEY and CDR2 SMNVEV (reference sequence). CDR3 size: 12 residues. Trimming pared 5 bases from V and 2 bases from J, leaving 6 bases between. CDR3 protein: CASSTGNYGYTF. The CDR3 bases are TGTGCCAGCAGTACGGGGAACTATGGCTACACCTTC.

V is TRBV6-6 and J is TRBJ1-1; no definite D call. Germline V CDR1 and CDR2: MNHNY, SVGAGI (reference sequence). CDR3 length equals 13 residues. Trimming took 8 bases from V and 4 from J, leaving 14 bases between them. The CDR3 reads CASGRGPLTEAFF. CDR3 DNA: TGTGCCAGCGGGAGAGGGCCCCTCACTGAAGCTTTCTTT.

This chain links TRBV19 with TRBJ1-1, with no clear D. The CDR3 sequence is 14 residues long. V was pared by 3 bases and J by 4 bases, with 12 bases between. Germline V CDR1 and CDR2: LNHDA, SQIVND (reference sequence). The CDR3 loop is CASSMVRSSTEAFF. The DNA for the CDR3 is TGTGCCAGTAGTATGGTCAGATCCTCCACTGAAGCTTTCTTT.